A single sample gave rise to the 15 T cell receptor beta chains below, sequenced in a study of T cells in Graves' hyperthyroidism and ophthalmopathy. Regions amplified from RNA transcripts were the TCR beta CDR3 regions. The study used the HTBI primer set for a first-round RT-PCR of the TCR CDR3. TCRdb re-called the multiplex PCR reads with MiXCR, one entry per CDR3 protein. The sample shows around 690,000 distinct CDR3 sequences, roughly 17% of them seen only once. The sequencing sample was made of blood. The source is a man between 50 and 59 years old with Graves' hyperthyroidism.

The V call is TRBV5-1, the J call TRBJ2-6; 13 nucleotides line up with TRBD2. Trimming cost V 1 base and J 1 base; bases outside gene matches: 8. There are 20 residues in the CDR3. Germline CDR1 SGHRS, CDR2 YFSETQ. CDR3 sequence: CASSLPKRTSGSSGANVLTF. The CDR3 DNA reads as TGCGCCAGCAGCTTGCCCAAAAGGACTAGCGGGAGTTCTGGGGCCAACGTCCTGACTTTC.

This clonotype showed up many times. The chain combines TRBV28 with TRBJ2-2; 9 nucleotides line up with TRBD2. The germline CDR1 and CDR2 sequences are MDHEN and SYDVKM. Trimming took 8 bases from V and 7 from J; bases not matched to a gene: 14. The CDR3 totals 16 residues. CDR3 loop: CASRGREGRYIGELFF. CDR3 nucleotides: TGTGCCAGCCGAGGGCGGGAGGGTCGGTACATCGGGGAGCTGTTTTTT.

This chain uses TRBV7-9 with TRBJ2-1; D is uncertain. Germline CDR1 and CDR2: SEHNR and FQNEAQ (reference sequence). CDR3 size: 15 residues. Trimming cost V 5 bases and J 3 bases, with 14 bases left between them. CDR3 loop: CASSTSGRDYNEQFF. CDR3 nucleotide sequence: TGTGCCAGCAGCACCTCGGGCAGAGACTACAATGAGCAGTTCTTC.

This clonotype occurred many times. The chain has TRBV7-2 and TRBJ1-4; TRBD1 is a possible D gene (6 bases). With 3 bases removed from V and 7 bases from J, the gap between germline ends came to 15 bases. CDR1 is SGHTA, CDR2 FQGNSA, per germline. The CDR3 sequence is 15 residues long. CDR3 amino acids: CASSFSAGAGEKLFF. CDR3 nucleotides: TGTGCCAGCAGCTTCTCGGCAGGGGCAGGTGAAAAACTGTTTTTT.

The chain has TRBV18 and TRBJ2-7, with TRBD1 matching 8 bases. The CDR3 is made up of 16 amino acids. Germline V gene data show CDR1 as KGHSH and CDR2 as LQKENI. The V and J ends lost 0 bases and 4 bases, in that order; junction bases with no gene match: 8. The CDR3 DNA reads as TGTGCCAGCTCACCACCGTCGGACAGGGCGAATTACGAGCAGTACTTC. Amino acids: CASSPPSDRANYEQYF.

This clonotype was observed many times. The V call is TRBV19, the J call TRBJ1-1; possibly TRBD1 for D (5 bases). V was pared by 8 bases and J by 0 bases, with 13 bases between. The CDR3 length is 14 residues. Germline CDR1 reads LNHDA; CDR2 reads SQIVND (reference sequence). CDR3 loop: CASLPGRMNTEAFF. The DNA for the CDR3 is TGTGCCAGTTTGCCGGGACGGATGAACACTGAAGCTTTCTTT.

The CDR3 coding sequence is TGTGCCAGCAGCCAAGAAAGCGGCGGGAGGCGGGATACGCAGTATTTT. Its protein product is CASSQESGGRRDTQYF. V usage is TRBV3-1 and J usage is TRBJ2-3, with TRBD2 matching over 8 bases. Germline values: CDR1 LGHDT, CDR2 YNNKEL (reference sequence). The J segment lost 6 bases and the V segment lost 0 bases, leaving 8 bases of the junction unmatched. The CDR3 consists of 16 residues.

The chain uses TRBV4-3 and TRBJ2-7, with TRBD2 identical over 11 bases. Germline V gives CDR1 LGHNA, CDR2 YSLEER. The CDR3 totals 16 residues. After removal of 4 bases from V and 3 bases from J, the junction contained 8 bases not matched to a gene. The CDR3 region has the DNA TGCGCCAGCAGCCGGGAGACTAGCGGGGCAAGCTACGAGCAGTACTTC. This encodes CASSRETSGASYEQYF.

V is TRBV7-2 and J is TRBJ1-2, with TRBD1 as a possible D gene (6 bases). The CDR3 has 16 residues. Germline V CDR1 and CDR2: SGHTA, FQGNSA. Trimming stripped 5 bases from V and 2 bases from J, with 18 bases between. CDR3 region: CASSPNHRVRNYGYTF. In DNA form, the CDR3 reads TGTGCCAGCAGCCCTAATCACAGGGTTAGAAACTATGGCTACACCTTC.

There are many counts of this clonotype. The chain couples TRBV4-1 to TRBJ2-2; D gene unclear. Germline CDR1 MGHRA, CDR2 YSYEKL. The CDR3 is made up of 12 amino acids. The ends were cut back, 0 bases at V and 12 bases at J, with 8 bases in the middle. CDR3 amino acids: CASSQDKFKLFF. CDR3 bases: TGCGCCAGCAGCCAAGATAAGTTTAAGCTGTTTTTT.

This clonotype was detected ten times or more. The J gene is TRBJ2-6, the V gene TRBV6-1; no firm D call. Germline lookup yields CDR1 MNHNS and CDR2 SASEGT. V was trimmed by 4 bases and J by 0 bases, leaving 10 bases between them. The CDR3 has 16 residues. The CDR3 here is CASSGQTASGANVLTF. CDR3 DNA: TGTGCCAGCAGTGGACAAACAGCCTCTGGGGCCAACGTCCTGACTTTC.

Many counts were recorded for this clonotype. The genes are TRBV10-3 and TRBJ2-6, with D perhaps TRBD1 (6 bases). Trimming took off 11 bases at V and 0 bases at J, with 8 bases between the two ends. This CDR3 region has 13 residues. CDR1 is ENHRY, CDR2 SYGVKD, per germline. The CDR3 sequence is CAAQGSGANVLTF. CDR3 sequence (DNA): TGTGCCGCACAGGGCTCTGGGGCCAACGTCCTGACTTTC.

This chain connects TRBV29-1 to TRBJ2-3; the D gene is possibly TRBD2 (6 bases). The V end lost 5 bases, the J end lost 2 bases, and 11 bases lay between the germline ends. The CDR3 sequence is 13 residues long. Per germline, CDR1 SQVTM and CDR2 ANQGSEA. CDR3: CSVIAGYTDTQYF. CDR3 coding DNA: TGCAGCGTTATTGCGGGATACACAGATACGCAGTATTTT.

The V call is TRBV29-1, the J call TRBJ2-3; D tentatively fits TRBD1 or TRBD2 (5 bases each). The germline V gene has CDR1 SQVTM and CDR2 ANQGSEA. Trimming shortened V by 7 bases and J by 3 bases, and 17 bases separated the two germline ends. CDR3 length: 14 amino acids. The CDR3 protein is CSARQRPETDTQYF. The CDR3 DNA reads TGCAGCGCCCGACAGCGGCCCGAGACAGATACGCAGTATTTT.

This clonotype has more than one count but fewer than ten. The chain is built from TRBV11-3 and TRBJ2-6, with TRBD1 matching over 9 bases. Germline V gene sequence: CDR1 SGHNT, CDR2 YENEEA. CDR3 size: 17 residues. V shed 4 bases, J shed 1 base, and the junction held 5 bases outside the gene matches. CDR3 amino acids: CASSSGQGSSGANVLTF. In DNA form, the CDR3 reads TGTGCCAGCAGCTCCGGACAGGGGAGTTCTGGGGCCAACGTCCTGACTTTC.